This TCR beta chain was captured in a study of high-grade serous ovarian cancer treatment subgroups. The tumor samples were collected prior to definitive surgery or chemotherapy. The CDR3 is made up of 14 amino acids. Trimming took 6 bases from V and 1 from J, leaving 12 bases between them. Germline V gene data show CDR1 as KGHSH and CDR2 as LQKENI. Assay used: immunoSEQ multiplex PCR; TCRdb lists only in-frame clones, some missing. The sample carries around 200 clones, 60% to 75% recorded once. This receptor was obtained from a human donor with high-grade serous ovarian cancer. Input material: tumor tissue. The V gene is TRBV18, the J gene TRBJ2-5; the D gene is possibly TRBD1 (6 bases). DNA of the CDR3: TGTGCCAGCTCGAACTTGGACAGCCAAGAGACCCAGTACTTC. Translating it yields CASSNLDSQETQYF.